This TCR beta chain was recorded in a study of beta chain features in type 1 diabetes. Study outcomes and limitations: There was a moderate but significant shortening of TCRB CDR3s in all four CD4+ subsets of Type 1 diabetes patients.

In the case of this clone: Its matching antigen is unknown.

Since all of the isolated RNA was reverse transcribed, expressed TCRB transcripts were what got sequenced. Method: immunoSEQ multiplex PCR; TCRdb's copy keeps in-frame clones and lacks some. The data contain about 700,000 clones, around 15% of them singletons. The sample comprised naive CD4+ T cells from blood. This receptor was taken from a man between 18 and 35 years old with type 1 diabetes.

The CDR3 region has the DNA TGCGCCAGCAGCCGACCTCCGAACACCGGGGAGCTGTTTTTT. It translates to CASSRPPNTGELFF. The chain uses TRBV5-1 and TRBJ2-2; D is uncertain. CDR3 length equals 14 residues. Germline V gene sequence: CDR1 SGHRS, CDR2 YFSETQ. Trimming took off 4 bases at V and 0 bases at J, with 7 bases between the two ends.